This T cell receptor beta chain was captured in a study of Ad26.COV2.S vaccination and SARS-CoV-2 variants. Turning to the study itself: Recipients of Ad26.COV2.S got it intramuscularly, once or twice 56 days apart.

Noted treatment: around 19 received Ad26.COV2.S at low or high dose, single or two shots; roughly five received placebo; per-sample allocation not given. The samples were gathered on day 63 after the first injection of vaccine or placebo. An Ad26 vector was used to express Wuhan-strain SARS-CoV-2 spike as the vaccine. Sequencing was performed with immunoSEQ multiplex PCR; in TCRdb, only in-frame clones are kept and a portion is missing. This table has 300,000 to 350,000 clones, around 90% appearing once. Trimming removed 1 base from V and 2 bases from J, with 9 bases in between. This CDR3 has 14 residues. Germline CDR1 SGHAT, CDR2 FQNNGV.

The sequencing here drew on peripheral blood, taken in a trial of Ad26.COV2.S vaccine versus placebo. The chain couples TRBV11-2 to TRBJ2-7; D is ambiguous. The TCR sequence derives from a person aged 18-60 years who received the Ad26.COV2.S COVID-19 vaccine or a placebo. For the CDR3, the DNA is TGTGCCAGCAGCTTAGTCCGCCTGACCTACGAGCAGTACTTC. Translating it yields CASSLVRLTYEQYF.